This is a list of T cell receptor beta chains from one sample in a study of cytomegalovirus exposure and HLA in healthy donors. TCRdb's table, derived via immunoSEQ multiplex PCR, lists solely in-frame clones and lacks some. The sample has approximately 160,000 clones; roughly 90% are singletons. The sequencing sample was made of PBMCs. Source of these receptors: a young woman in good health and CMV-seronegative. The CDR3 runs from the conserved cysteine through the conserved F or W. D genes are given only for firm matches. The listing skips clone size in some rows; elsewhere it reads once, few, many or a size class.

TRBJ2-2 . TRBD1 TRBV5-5 CASLDRGDTGELFF TGTGCCAGCCTGGACAGGGGAGACACCGGGGAGCTGTTTTTT
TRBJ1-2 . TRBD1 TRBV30 CAWGETGTDYGYTF TGTGCCTGGGGGGAAACCGGGACAGACTATGGCTACACCTTC
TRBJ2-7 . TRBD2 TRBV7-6 CASSLTSIGLYEQYF TGTGCCAGCAGCTTGACTAGCATCGGATTATACGAGCAGTACTTC
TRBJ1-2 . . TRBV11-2 CASSLWGFGGYTF TGTGCCAGCAGCTTGTGGGGCTTTGGTGGCTACACCTTC
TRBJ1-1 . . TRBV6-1 CASSEAEGAGTEAFF TGTGCCAGCAGTGAAGCGGAAGGGGCGGGGACTGAAGCTTTCTTT
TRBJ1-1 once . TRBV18 CASSPQGLNTEAFF TGTGCCAGCTCACCCCAGGGGCTGAACACTGAAGCTTTCTTT
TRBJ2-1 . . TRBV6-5 CASSPRDSKDEQFF TGTGCCAGCAGTCCCCGGGACTCTAAGGATGAGCAGTTCTTC
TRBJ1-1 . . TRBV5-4 CASSLVQGLNTEAFF TGTGCCAGCAGCTTGGTGCAGGGACTTAATACTGAAGCTTTCTTT
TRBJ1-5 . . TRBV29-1 CSELPRTRPYSNQPQHF TGCAGCGAGCTCCCCCGGACTAGACCGTATAGCAATCAGCCCCAGCATTTT
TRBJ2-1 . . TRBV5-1 CASSLVGREDEQFF TGCGCCAGCAGCTTGGTTGGAAGGGAGGATGAGCAGTTCTTC
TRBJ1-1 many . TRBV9 CASSVLPENTEAFF TGTGCCAGCAGCGTTCTTCCAGAGAACACTGAAGCTTTCTTT
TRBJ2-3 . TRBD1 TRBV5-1 CASSTGGVGTDTQYF TGCGCCAGCTCGACAGGGGGAGTCGGCACAGATACGCAGTATTTT
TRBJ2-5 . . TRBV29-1 CSVEGVGGTQYF TGCAGCGTTGAAGGGGTAGGAGGGACCCAGTACTTC
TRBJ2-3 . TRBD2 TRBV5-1 CASSLSAGGRGTQYF TGCGCCAGCAGCTTGTCGGCGGGAGGCCGCGGTACGCAGTATTTT
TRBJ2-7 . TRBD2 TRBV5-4 CASSLGVSGIGTYEQYF TGTGCCAGCAGCTTGGGGGTTAGCGGGATTGGAACCTACGAGCAGTACTTC
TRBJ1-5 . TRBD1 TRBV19 CASSTTDREKRPQHF TGTGCCAGTAGCACCACGGACAGGGAGAAGAGGCCCCAGCATTTT
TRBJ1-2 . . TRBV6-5 CASSPGQTNGYTF TGTGCCAGCAGTCCCGGACAGACTAATGGCTACACCTTC
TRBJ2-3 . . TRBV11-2 CASSLIGGLWVDTQYF TGTGCCAGCAGCTTAATCGGAGGTCTTTGGGTAGATACGCAGTATTTT
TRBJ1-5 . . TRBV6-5 CASSYSGGSNQPQHF TGTGCCAGCAGTTACTCCGGGGGAAGTAATCAGCCCCAGCATTTT
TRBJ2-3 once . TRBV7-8 CASSLHEDTQYF TGTGCCAGCAGCTTACACGAGGATACGCAGTATTTT
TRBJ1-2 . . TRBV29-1 CSVLWPIGTRGPGSYGYTF TGCAGCGTTCTGTGGCCGATTGGGACAAGGGGCCCTGGTAGCTATGGCTACACCTTC
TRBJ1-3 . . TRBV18 CASSPSQDRSGNTIYF TGTGCCAGCTCACCATCACAGGACCGCTCTGGAAACACCATATATTTT